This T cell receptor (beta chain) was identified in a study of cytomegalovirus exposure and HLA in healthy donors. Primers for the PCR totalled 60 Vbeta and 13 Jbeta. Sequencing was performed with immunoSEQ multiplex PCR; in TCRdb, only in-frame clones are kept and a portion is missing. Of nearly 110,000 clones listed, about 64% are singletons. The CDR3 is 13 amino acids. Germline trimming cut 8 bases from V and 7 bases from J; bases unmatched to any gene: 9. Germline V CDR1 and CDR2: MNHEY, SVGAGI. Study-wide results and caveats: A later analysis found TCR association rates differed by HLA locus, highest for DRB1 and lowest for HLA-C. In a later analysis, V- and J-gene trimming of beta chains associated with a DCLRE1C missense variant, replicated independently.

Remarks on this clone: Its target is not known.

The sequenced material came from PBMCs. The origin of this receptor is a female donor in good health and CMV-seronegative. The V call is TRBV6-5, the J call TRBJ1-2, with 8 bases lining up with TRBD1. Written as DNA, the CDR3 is TGTGCCAGCCGCAGGGGGCCTGGAAGTGGCTACACCTTC. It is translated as CASRRGPGSGYTF.